Below are 29 T cell receptor beta chains sequenced from a single sample in a study of OX40 agonist ivuxolimab in advanced cancers. Data came from immunoSEQ multiplex PCR; TCRdb stores just in-frame clones and leaves some out. The sample contains 65,000 to 80,000 clones, 80% to 90% of which appear only once. Sequencing used CD4+ or CD8+ T cells sorted from blood, obtained in a trial of the OX40 agonist ivuxolimab. These receptors all come from an adult with an advanced solid tumor such as melanoma, head and neck, liver or kidney cancer.

This chain links TRBV5-1 with TRBJ1-3; no clear D gene. CDR1 is SGHRS, CDR2 YFSETQ, per germline. V was cut by 4 bases and J by 2 bases, with 19 bases left in between. The CDR3 spans 17 residues. CDR3 bases: TGCGCCAGCAGCCCGGCCTTTTATCCGGGCGCTGGAAACACCATATATTTT. This translates into CASSPAFYPGAGNTIYF.

This chain connects TRBV11-2 to TRBJ2-5; D remains ambiguous. The DNA end is more similar to TRBJ2-7, so the J call may be wrong. This CDR3 has 11 amino acids. The germline CDR1 and CDR2 sequences are SGHAT and FQNNGV. CDR3 coding DNA: TGTGCCAGCAGCTTAGCCTACGAGCAGTACTTC. Translated, it gives CASSLAYEQYF.

The chain is built from TRBV6-1 and TRBJ2-1; D gene ambiguous. This CDR3 has 13 amino acids. V was pared by 4 bases and J by 8 bases, with 12 bases between. Germline V gene data show CDR1 as MNHNS and CDR2 as SASEGT. DNA of the CDR3: TGTGCCAGCAGTGTACCGGGTAGGTATGAGCAGTTCTTC. Amino acid sequence: CASSVPGRYEQFF.

CDR3 nucleotides: TGTGCCAGCAGTTATAGGGCAGATACGCAGTATTTT. Protein: CASSYRADTQYF. V and J are TRBV6-5 and TRBJ2-3, with D hard to call. Trimming cost V 3 bases and J 4 bases, with 5 bases left between them. The CDR3 length is 12 residues. Germline loops: CDR1 MNHEY, CDR2 SVGAGI.

The V and J genes are TRBV9 and TRBJ2-7, with 7 bases that match TRBD2. V shed 0 bases and J 2 bases; nucleotides not matched to a gene: 5. The V gene's germline CDR1 is SGDLS and CDR2 YYNGEE. The CDR3 sequence is 15 residues long. This chain's CDR3 is CASSVAAGRAYEQYF. The CDR3 DNA sequence: TGTGCCAGCAGCGTAGCGGCAGGGAGGGCCTACGAGCAGTACTTC.

The chain carries TRBV9 and TRBJ2-5, with D perhaps matching TRBD1 (6 bases). The CDR3 has 14 amino acids. Trimming cost V 0 bases and J 5 bases, with 11 bases left between them. Germline lookup yields CDR1 SGDLS and CDR2 YYNGEE. The chain's CDR3 is CASSVGQGSETQYF. As DNA, the CDR3 is TGTGCCAGCAGCGTAGGCCAGGGGAGTGAGACCCAGTACTTC.

The chain has TRBV11-2 and TRBJ1-3; D is perhaps TRBD1 (5 bases). CDR1 and CDR2 from the germline V gene are SGHAT and FQNNGV. The CDR3 consists of 15 residues. V gave up 8 bases and J gave up 4 bases, with 18 bases separating them. This CDR3 reads CASASLGGEGNTIYF. DNA of the CDR3: TGTGCCAGCGCATCTTTGGGGGGTGAAGGAAACACCATATATTTT.

The chain recombines TRBV19 with TRBJ1-1; D call uncertain. CDR3 length: 14 amino acids. The V and J ends lost 4 bases and 4 bases respectively, with 13 bases between them. CDR1 is LNHDA, CDR2 SQIVND, per germline (reference sequence). CDR3 bases: TGTGCCAGTAGTACGTCGCGGGTCGGCACTGAAGCTTTCTTT. It is translated as CASSTSRVGTEAFF.

This clone was seen a few times. The chain couples TRBV4-3 to TRBJ2-1; D remains unclear. Deletions cut 1 base from V and 1 base from J, with 11 bases between. The CDR3 spans 16 residues. Germline V gene lookup returns CDR1 LGHNA and CDR2 YSLEER. This chain's CDR3 is CASSQVEWRSYNEQFF. As DNA, the CDR3 is TGCGCCAGCAGCCAAGTTGAATGGCGGTCCTACAATGAGCAGTTCTTC.

This clone was detected once. One junction end does not reproduce the germline sequence, and a read error may be involved. The gene calls are TRBV5-1 and TRBJ2-5; no definite D call. Germline CDR1 SGHRS, CDR2 YFSETQ. The CDR3 has 11 amino acids. Here the CDR3 DNA reads TGTGCCAGCAGCTTTAGCAAGACCCAGTACTTC. This sequence encodes CASSFSKTQYF.

The chain has TRBV5-5 and TRBJ2-3; 11 nucleotides agree with TRBD2. The CDR3 is 18 residues long. V lost 2 bases to trimming and J lost 4 bases; unmatched junction nucleotides: 12. CDR1 is SGHKS, CDR2 YYEKEE, per germline (reference sequence). CDR3 loop: CASSLISGRATGPDTQYF. For the CDR3, the DNA is TGTGCCAGCAGCTTAATTAGCGGGAGGGCCACAGGACCAGATACGCAGTATTTT.

The rearrangement uses TRBV27 and TRBJ1-2, with TRBD1 identical over 7 bases. The CDR3 consists of 16 residues. Trimming took 5 bases from V and 2 from J; bases not matched to a gene: 11. In germline, CDR1 is MNHEY, CDR2 SMNVEV (reference sequence). CDR3 protein: CASSPYPMTGNYGYTF. DNA of the CDR3: TGTGCCAGCAGTCCCTACCCGATGACAGGGAACTATGGCTACACCTTC.

This rearrangement joins TRBV19 to TRBJ1-5, with TRBD1 matching over 8 bases. Germline CDR1 and CDR2: LNHDA and SQIVND (reference sequence). The CDR3 loop spans 14 amino acids. The V and J ends lost 4 bases and 7 bases, in that order; junction bases with no gene match: 6. The chain's CDR3 is CASSTTGGGQPQHF. DNA of the CDR3: TGTGCCAGTAGTACAACAGGGGGAGGGCAGCCCCAGCATTTT.

Notes on this clone: Mismatch with germline at one junction end may stem from a read error. The chain combines TRBV13 with TRBJ2-7; 13 bases align to TRBD2. This CDR3 comprises 16 residues. Per germline, CDR1 PRHDT and CDR2 FYEKMQ (reference sequence). The CDR3 here is CASSRGLAGTAYEQCF. Here the CDR3 DNA reads TGTGCCAGCAGCAGGGGACTAGCGGGGACTGCCTACGAGCAGTGCTTC.

This rearrangement joins TRBV7-3 to TRBJ1-2; D is perhaps TRBD1 (5 bases). Per germline, CDR1 SGHTA and CDR2 FQGTGA. The CDR3 is 13 residues long. Trimming stripped 5 bases from V and 5 bases from J, with 12 bases between. This CDR3 is CASSPRGGYGYTF. The CDR3 DNA follows: TGTGCCAGCAGCCCCCGGGGCGGGTATGGCTACACCTTC. Drawing the rest from reference TRBV7-3 and TRBJ1-2, the complete variable domain is GAGVSQTPSNKVTEKGKYVELRCDPISGHTALYWYRQSLGQGPEFLIYFQGTGAADDSGLPNDRFFAVRPEGSVSTLKIQRTERGDSAVYLCASSPRGGYGYTFGSGTRLTVV.

The J gene is TRBJ2-2, the V gene TRBV5-4, with D uncertain. This CDR3 spans 14 amino acids. The germline V gene has CDR1 SGHNT and CDR2 YYREEE (reference sequence). Trimming removed 0 bases from V and 8 bases from J, with 11 bases in between. The DNA for the CDR3 is TGTGCCAGCAGCTTGGGCCCGCAAGCGGGGGAGCTGTTTTTT. Residues: CASSLGPQAGELFF.

The chain combines TRBV13 with TRBJ2-3; 8 nucleotides line up with TRBD2. Germline V gives CDR1 PRHDT, CDR2 FYEKMQ (reference sequence). Unmatched junction bases numbered 2, after V lost 4 bases and J lost 2 bases. The CDR3 loop spans 14 amino acids. The CDR3 DNA follows: TGTGCCAGCAGCTATAGCGGGATCACAGATACGCAGTATTTT. It codes for CASSYSGITDTQYF. The complete variable domain, with remaining parts taken from reference TRBV13 and TRBJ2-3, reads AAGVIQSPRHLIKEKRETATLKCYPIPRHDTVYWYQQGPGQDPQFLISFYEKMQSDKGSIPDRFSAQQFSDYHSELNMSSLELGDSALYFCASSYSGITDTQYFGPGTRLTVL.

The CDR3 loop reads CASSLGVANTGELFF. DNA for the CDR3: TGTGCCAGCAGCTTAGGGGTCGCGAACACCGGGGAGCTGTTTTTT. The V call is TRBV5-5, the J call TRBJ2-2, with D tentatively TRBD1 (5 bases). Germline CDR1 SGHKS, CDR2 YYEKEE (reference sequence). Trimming removed 2 bases at V and 0 bases at J, with 8 bases between. The CDR3 is made up of 15 amino acids.

This chain links TRBV7-9 with TRBJ2-5; D perhaps matches TRBD2 (6 bases). The V gene lost 7 bases and the J gene lost 5 bases, with 20 bases spanning the gap. Germline V gene data show CDR1 as SEHNR and CDR2 as FQNEAQ (reference sequence). This CDR3 region has 15 residues. The CDR3 here is CASTKGDLALETQYF. The CDR3 DNA reads as TGTGCCAGCACCAAAGGGGATCTAGCGCTGGAGACCCAGTACTTC. Based on the CDR3 plus reference TRBV7-9 and TRBJ2-5, the full variable domain is DTGVSQNPRHKITKRGQNVTFRCDPISEHNRLYWYRQTLGQGPEFLTYFQNEAQLEKSRLLSDRFSAERPKGSFSTLEIQRTEQGDSAMYLCASTKGDLALETQYFGPGTRLLVL.

In its sample, this clone was seen a few times. This chain uses TRBV7-9 with TRBJ1-4; D is possibly TRBD1 (5 bases). V lost 5 bases and J 3 bases, leaving 13 bases between the germline ends. The CDR3 totals 15 residues. CDR1 and CDR2 (germline): SEHNR, FQNEAQ (reference sequence). The CDR3 sequence is CASSPRGGANEKLFF. The DNA of the CDR3 is TGTGCCAGCAGCCCGAGGGGTGGTGCTAATGAAAAACTGTTTTTT.

In DNA, the CDR3 is TGTGCCAGCAGCTTCGGGGGGCTCGCTGAAGCTTTCTTT. Encoded protein: CASSFGGLAEAFF. The chain couples TRBV7-9 to TRBJ1-1, with D perhaps matching TRBD1 (6 bases). This CDR3 region has 13 residues. The germline gives CDR1 SEHNR, CDR2 FQNEAQ (reference sequence). Trimming left V 3 bases short and J 6 bases short, with 11 bases between.

This chain uses TRBV9 with TRBJ2-5, with D possibly being TRBD2 (7 bases). The CDR3 extends over 13 amino acids. CDR1 SGDLS and CDR2 YYNGEE come from the germline V gene. Trimming stripped 4 bases from V and 4 bases from J, with 11 bases between. In nucleotides, the CDR3 is TGTGCCAGCAGCCAAGGGGGGGGAGAGACCCAGTACTTC. Protein sequence: CASSQGGGETQYF.

This clone is a singleton in its sample. The V and J genes are TRBV29-1 and TRBJ1-2; no definite D call. The CDR3 length is 12 residues. Between the trimmed V and J ends, which lost 4 bases and 0 bases, there was a span of 6 bases. Germline V gene data show CDR1 as SQVTM and CDR2 as ANQGSEA. In DNA form, the CDR3 reads TGCAGCGTTGGAGGGTCTAACTATGGCTACACCTTC. It yields the protein CSVGGSNYGYTF.

The chain carries TRBV6-5 and TRBJ2-2, with a tentative D call TRBD1 (5 bases). Deletions cut 0 bases from V and 6 bases from J, with 11 bases between. The CDR3 length is 15 residues. Per germline, CDR1 MNHEY and CDR2 SVGAGI. CDR3 in DNA: TGTGCCAGCAGTTACTCGAATCAGGGATCCGGGGAGCTGTTTTTT. It translates to CASSYSNQGSGELFF.

This clone was detected only once. For the CDR3, the DNA is TGTGCCAGCAGCGTTAGCAGGGAGACCCAGTACTTC. Translation: CASSVSRETQYF. The chain carries TRBV7-9 and TRBJ2-5; D unresolved. Germline CDR1 reads SEHNR; CDR2 reads FQNEAQ (reference sequence). Trimming stripped 5 bases from V and 5 bases from J, with 9 bases between. The length of the CDR3 is 12 residues. Supplemented by reference TRBV7-9 and TRBJ2-5, the full variable domain reads DTGVSQNPRHKITKRGQNVTFRCDPISEHNRLYWYRQTLGQGPEFLTYFQNEAQLEKSRLLSDRFSAERPKGSFSTLEIQRTEQGDSAMYLCASSVSRETQYFGPGTRLLVL.

The CDR3 loop reads CASSFILGTQYF. DNA for the CDR3: TGTGCCAGCAGCTTTATATTAGGGACCCAGTACTTC. This chain connects TRBV7-2 to TRBJ2-5; D is unclear. Germline CDR1 reads SGHTA; CDR2 reads FQGNSA. The length of the CDR3 is 12 residues. Deletions cut 3 bases from V and 7 bases from J, with 9 bases between.

The chain recombines TRBV4-2 with TRBJ1-6; 9 nucleotides line up with TRBD1. Germline assignment: CDR1 LGHNA and CDR2 YNFKEQ. V was pared by 1 base and J by 10 bases, with 5 bases of the junction left unmatched. The CDR3 covers 15 residues. The CDR3 loop reads CASSQVRQGESPLHF. The CDR3 DNA reads as TGTGCCAGCAGCCAAGTTCGACAGGGGGAATCACCCCTCCACTTT.

This rearrangement joins TRBV10-3 to TRBJ1-4; D perhaps matches TRBD1 (6 bases). The V end was cut by 3 bases, the J end by 14 bases, with 10 bases between. This CDR3 comprises 11 residues. Germline lookup yields CDR1 ENHRY and CDR2 SYGVKD. The CDR3 DNA sequence: TGTGCCATCAGTGAAGGGGGACCTCTGTTTTTT. This translates into CAISEGGPLFF.

The chain is built from TRBV4-1 and TRBJ2-3; no reliable D call. This CDR3 is built from 12 residues. The ends were cut back, 1 base at V and 6 bases at J, with 5 bases in the middle. Germline CDR1 is MGHRA and CDR2 is YSYEKL. Here the CDR3 reads CASSQVLDTQYF. The CDR3 DNA is TGCGCCAGCAGCCAAGTGCTGGATACGCAGTATTTT.